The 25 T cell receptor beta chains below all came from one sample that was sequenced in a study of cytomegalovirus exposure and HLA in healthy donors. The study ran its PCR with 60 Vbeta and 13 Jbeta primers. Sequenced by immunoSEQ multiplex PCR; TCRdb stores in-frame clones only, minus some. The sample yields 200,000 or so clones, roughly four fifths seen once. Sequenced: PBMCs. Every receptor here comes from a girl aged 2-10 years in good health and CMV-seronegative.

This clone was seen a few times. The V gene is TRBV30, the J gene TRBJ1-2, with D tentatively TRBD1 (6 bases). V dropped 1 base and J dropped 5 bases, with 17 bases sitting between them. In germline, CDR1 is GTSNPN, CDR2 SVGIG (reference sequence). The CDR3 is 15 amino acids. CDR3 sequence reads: CAWSERLGDTYGYTF. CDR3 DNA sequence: TGTGCCTGGAGTGAGAGGTTGGGGGACACTTATGGCTACACCTTC.

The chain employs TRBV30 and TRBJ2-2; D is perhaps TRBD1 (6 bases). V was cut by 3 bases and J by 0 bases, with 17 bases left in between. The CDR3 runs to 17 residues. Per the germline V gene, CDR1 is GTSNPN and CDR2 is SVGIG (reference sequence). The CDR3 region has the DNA TGTGCCTGGAGGGGGCCGTGGGACACGTCGAACACCGGGGAGCTGTTTTTT. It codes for CAWRGPWDTSNTGELFF.

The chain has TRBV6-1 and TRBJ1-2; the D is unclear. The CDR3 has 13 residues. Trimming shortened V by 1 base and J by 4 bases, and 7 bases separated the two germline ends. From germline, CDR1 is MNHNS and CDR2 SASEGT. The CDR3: CASSEGQFYGYTF. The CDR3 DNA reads TGTGCCAGCAGTGAAGGCCAGTTCTATGGCTACACCTTC.

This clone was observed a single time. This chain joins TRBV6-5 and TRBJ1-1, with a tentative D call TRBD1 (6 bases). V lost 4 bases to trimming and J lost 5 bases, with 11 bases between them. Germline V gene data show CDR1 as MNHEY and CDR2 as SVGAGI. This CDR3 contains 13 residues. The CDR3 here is CASSLTGITEAFF. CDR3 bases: TGTGCCAGCAGTTTAACAGGGATAACTGAAGCTTTCTTT.

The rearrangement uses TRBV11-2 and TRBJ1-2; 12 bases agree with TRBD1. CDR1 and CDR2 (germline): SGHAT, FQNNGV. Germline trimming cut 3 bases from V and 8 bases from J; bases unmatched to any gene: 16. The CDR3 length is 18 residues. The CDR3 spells CASSFLRDRGPSGWGYTF. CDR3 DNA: TGTGCCAGCAGCTTTCTTCGGGACAGGGGGCCTTCAGGGTGGGGCTACACCTTC.

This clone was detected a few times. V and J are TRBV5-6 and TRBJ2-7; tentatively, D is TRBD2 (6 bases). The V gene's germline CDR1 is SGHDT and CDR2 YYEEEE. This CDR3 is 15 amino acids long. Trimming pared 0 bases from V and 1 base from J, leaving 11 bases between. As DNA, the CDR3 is TGTGCCAGCAGCTTGGCCGGTCGGGGGTCCTACGAGCAGTACTTC. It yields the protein CASSLAGRGSYEQYF.

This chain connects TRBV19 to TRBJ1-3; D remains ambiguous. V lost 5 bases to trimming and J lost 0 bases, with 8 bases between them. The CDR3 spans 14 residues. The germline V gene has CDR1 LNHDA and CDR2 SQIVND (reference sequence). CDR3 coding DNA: TGTGCCAGTAGTGTCGGGTTCTCTGGAAACACCATATATTTT. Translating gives CASSVGFSGNTIYF. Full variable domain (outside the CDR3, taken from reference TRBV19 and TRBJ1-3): DGGITQSPKYLFRKEGQNVTLSCEQNLNHDAMYWYRQDPGQGLRLIYYSQIVNDFQKGDIAEGYSVSREKKESFPLTVTSAQKNPTAFYLCASSVGFSGNTIYFGEGSWLTVV.

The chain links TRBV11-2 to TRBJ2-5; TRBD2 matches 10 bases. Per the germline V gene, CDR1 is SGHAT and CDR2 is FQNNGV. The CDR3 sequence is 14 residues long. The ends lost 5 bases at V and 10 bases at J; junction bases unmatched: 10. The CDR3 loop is CASSATSGAWSQYF. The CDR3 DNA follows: TGTGCCAGCAGCGCAACTAGCGGGGCTTGGAGCCAGTACTTC.

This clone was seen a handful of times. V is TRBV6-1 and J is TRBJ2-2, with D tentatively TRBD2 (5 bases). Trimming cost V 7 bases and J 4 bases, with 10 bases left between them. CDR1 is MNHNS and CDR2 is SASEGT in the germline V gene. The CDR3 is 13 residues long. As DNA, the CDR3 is TGTGCCAGCATGCGAGGGAGCACCGGGGAGCTGTTTTTT. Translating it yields CASMRGSTGELFF.

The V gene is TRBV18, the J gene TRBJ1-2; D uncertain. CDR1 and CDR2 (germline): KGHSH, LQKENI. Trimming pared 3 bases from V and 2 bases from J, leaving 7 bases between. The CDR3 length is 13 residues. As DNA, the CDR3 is TGTGCCAGCTCACCCACTACCAACTATGGCTACACCTTC. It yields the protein CASSPTTNYGYTF.

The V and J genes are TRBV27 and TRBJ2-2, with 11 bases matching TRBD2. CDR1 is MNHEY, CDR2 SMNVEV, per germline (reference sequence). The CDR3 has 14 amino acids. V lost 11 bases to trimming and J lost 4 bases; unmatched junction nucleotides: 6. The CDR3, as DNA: TGTGCCGCGGTAGCGGGAGGGTTCACCGGGGAGCTGTTTTTT. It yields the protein CAAVAGGFTGELFF.

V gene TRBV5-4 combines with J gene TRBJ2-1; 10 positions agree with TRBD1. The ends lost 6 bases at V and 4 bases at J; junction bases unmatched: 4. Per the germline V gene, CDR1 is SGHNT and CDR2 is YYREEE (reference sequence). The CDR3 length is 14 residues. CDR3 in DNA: TGTGCCAGCAACCGACAGGGGGCTTACAATGAGCAGTTCTTC. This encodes CASNRQGAYNEQFF.

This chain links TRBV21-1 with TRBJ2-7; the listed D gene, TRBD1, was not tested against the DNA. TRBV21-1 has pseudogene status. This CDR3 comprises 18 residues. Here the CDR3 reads CASSKVCRGAQITYEQYF. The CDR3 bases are TGTGCCAGCAGCAAAGTTTGCAGGGGGGCGCAGATAACCTACGAGCAGTACTTC.

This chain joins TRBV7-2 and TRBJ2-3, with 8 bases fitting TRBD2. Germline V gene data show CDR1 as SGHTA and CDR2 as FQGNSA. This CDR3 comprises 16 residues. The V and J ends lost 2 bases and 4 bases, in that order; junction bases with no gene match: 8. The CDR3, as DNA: TGTGCCAGCAGCTTATCCAGCGGGAGTTTCGCAGATACGCAGTATTTT. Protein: CASSLSSGSFADTQYF.

CDR3 loop: CASSLWQRETQYF. The CDR3 coding sequence is TGTGCCAGCAGCTTGTGGCAGCGGGAGACCCAGTACTTC. The genes are TRBV5-4 and TRBJ2-5; D possibly corresponds to TRBD2 (5 bases). CDR1 and CDR2 (germline): SGHNT, YYREEE (reference sequence). Deletions cut 1 base from V and 5 bases from J, with 9 bases between. This CDR3 region has 13 residues. The full variable domain, rest sourced from reference TRBV5-4 and TRBJ2-5, is ETGVTQSPTHLIKTRGQQVTLRCSSQSGHNTVSWYQQALGQGPQFIFQYYREEENGRGNFPPRFSGLQFPNYSSELNVNALELDDSALYLCASSLWQRETQYFGPGTRLLVL.

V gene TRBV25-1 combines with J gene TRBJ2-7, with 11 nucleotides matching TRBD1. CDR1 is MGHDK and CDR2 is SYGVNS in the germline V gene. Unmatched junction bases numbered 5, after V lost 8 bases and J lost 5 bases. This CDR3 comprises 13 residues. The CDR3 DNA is TGTGCCAGCGCGGACAGGGGGCTGGACGAGCAGTACTTC. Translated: CASADRGLDEQYF.

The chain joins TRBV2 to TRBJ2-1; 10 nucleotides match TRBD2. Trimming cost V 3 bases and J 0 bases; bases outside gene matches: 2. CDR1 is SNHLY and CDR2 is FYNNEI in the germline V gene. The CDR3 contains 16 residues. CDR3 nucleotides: TGTGCCAGCAGTGAGTCTAGCGGGAGCTCCTACAATGAGCAGTTCTTC. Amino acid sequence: CASSESSGSSYNEQFF.

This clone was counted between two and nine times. CDR3 amino acids: CASSLGLAGGTGELFF. CDR3 bases: TGTGCCAGCAGCTTGGGACTAGCGGGCGGCACCGGGGAGCTGTTTTTT. This rearrangement joins TRBV5-4 to TRBJ2-2; TRBD2 aligns across 10 bases. This CDR3 spans 16 amino acids. V lost 0 bases and J lost 4; bases outside the gene matches: 3. Germline V gives CDR1 SGHNT, CDR2 YYREEE (reference sequence).

Written as DNA, the CDR3 is TGTGCCAGCAGAGGTGTTGTGATGCGGGAGACCCAGTACTTC. As protein: CASRGVVMRETQYF. This chain uses TRBV2 with TRBJ2-5; D is ambiguous. CDR3 length equals 14 residues. V dropped 6 bases and J dropped 5 bases, with 16 bases sitting between them. The germline gives CDR1 SNHLY, CDR2 FYNNEI.

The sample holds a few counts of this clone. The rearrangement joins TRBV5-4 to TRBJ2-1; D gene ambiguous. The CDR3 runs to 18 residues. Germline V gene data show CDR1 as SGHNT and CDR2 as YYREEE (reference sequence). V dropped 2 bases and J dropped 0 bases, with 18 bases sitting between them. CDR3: CASSFYLTYLSSYNEQFF. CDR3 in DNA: TGTGCCAGCAGCTTTTATTTGACATACCTGAGCTCCTACAATGAGCAGTTCTTC.

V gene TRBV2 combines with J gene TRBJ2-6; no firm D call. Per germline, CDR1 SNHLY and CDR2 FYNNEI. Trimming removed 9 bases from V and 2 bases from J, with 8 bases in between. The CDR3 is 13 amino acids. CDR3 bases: TGTGCCAGTTGGCTTCCTGGGGCCAACGTCCTGACTTTC. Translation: CASWLPGANVLTF.

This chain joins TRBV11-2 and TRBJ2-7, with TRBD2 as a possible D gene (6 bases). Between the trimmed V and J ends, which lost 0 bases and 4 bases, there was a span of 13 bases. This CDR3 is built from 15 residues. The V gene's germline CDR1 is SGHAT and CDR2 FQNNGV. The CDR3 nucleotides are TGTGCCAGCAGCTTAGAGGGGCGGGGATTATACGAGCAGTACTTC. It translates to CASSLEGRGLYEQYF.

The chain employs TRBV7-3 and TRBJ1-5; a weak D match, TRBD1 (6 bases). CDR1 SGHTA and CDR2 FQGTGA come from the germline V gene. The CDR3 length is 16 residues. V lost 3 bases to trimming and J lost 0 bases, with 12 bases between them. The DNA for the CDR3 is TGTGCCAGCAGCTTGGCTGGGACACGTAGCAATCAGCCCCAGCATTTT. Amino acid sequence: CASSLAGTRSNQPQHF. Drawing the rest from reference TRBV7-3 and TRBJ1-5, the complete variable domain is GAGVSQTPSNKVTEKGKYVELRCDPISGHTALYWYRQSLGQGPEFLIYFQGTGAADDSGLPNDRFFAVRPEGSVSTLKIQRTERGDSAVYLCASSLAGTRSNQPQHFGDGTRLSIL.

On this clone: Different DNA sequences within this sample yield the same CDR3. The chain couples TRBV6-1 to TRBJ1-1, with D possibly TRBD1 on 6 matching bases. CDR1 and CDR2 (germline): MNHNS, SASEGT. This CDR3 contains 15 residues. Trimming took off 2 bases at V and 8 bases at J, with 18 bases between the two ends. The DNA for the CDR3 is TGTGCCAGCAGTGAATCCCCACCCGGACAGACCGAAGCTTTCTTT. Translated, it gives CASSESPPGQTEAFF.

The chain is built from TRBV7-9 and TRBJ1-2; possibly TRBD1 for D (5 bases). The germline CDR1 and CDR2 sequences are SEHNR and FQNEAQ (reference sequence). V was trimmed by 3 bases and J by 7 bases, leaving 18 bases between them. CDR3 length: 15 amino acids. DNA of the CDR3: TGTGCCAGCAGCTTCGGGGACTCCTACATGAGTGGCTACACCTTC. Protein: CASSFGDSYMSGYTF.